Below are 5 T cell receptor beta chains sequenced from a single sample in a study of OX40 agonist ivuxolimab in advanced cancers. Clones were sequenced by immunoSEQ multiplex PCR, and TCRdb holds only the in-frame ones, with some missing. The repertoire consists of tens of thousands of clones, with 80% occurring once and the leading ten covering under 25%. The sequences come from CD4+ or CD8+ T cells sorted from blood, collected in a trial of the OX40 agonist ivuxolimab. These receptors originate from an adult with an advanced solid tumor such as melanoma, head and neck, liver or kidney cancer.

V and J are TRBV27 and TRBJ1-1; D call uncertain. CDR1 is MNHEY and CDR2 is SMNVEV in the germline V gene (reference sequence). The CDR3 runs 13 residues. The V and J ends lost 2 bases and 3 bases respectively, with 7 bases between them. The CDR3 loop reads CASSLTSDTEAFF. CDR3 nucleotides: TGTGCCAGCAGTTTAACGTCAGACACTGAAGCTTTCTTT.

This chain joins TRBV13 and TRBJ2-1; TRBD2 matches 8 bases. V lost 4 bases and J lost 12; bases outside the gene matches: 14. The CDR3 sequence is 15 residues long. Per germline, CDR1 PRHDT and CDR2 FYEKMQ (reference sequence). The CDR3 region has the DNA TGTGCCAGCAGCTCCCCGGGACTAGTATCTGGGGTGCAGTTCTTC. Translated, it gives CASSSPGLVSGVQFF.

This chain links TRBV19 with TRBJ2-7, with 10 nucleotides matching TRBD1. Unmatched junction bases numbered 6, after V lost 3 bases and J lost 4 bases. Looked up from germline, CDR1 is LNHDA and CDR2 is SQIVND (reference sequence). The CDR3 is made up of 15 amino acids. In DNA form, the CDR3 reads TGTGCCAGTAGTATGGGGGACAGGGGCCGATACGAGCAGTACTTC. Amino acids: CASSMGDRGRYEQYF.

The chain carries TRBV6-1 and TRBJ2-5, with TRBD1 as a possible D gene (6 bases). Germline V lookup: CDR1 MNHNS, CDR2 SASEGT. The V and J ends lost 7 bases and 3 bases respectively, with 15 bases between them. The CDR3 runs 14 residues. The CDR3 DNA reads TGTGCCAGCACCCGCGTCGACAGGAAAGAGACCCAGTACTTC. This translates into CASTRVDRKETQYF.

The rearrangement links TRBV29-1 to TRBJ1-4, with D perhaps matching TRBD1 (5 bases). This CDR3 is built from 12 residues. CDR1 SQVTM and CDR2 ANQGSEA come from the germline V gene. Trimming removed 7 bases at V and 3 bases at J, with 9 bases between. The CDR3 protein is CSASGSNEKLFF. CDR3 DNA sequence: TGCAGCGCTTCAGGGTCTAATGAAAAACTGTTTTTT.